This T cell receptor (beta chain) emerged from a study of control samples from healthy donors and cancer patients. Measured with immunoSEQ multiplex PCR; TCRdb has only the in-frame clones, and not every one. This table has under 150,000 clones, roughly 91% appearing once. Germline lookup yields CDR1 SGHAT and CDR2 FQNNGV. The CDR3 contains 15 residues. V shed 1 base and J 0 bases; nucleotides not matched to a gene: 0. The chain uses TRBV11-2 and TRBJ2-7; 10 bases fit TRBD1. The TCR was taken from a man aged 45-65 years with head and neck cancer. Sequencing was done on a sample of PBMCs. The CDR3 DNA reads as TGTGCCAGCAGCTTAGGGACAGGGGGCTCCTACGAGCAGTACTTC. It yields the protein CASSLGTGGSYEQYF.